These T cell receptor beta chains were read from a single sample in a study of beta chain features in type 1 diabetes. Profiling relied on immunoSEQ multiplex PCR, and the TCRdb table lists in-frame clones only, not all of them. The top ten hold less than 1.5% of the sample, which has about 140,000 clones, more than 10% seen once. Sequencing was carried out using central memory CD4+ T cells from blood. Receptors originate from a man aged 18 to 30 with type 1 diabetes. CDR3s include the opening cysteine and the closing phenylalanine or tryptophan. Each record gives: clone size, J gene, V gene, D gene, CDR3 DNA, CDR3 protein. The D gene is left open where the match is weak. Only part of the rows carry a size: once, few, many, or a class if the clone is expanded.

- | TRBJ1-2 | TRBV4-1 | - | TGCGCCAGCAGCCAAGATGGAATAGGCTATGGCTACACCTTC | CASSQDGIGYGYTF
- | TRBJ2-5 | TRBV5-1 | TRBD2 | TGCGCCAGCAGCCGGAGCGGGGGTTATGAAGAGACCCAGTACTTC | CASSRSGGYEETQYF
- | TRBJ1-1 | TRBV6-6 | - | TGTGCCAGCAGTTACTTGTTAGGGGCGAACACTGAAGCTTTCTTT | CASSYLLGANTEAFF
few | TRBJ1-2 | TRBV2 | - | TGTGCCAGCAGTGAGTCCTTGGACTATGGCTACACCTTC | CASSESLDYGYTF
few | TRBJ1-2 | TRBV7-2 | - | TGTGCCAGCAGCTCTGAGGTCGGTGGCTACACCTTC | CASSSEVGGYTF
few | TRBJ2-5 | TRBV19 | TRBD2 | TGTGCCAGTAGTGACAGAGGACTAGCGGGGCAAGAGACCCAGTACTTC | CASSDRGLAGQETQYF
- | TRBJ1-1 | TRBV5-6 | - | TGTGCCAGCAGCTCCGTCCAGGGGCGCGGAGCTTTCTTT | CASSSVQGRGAFF
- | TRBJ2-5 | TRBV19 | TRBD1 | TGTGCCAGTAGTGGACAGGGGGAGACCCAGTACTTC | CASSGQGETQYF
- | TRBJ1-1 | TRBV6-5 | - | TGTGCCAGCAGTCGACACCTGAACACTGAAGCTTTCTTT | CASSRHLNTEAFF
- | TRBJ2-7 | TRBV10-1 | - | TGCGCCAGCAGCTCCAGTTGGGAGAGGGGGGGACTCTACGAGCAGTACTTC | CASSSSWERGGLYEQYF
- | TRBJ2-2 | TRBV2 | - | TGTGCCAGCAGGTACCTACAGGGCACCGGGGAGCTGTTTTTT | CASRYLQGTGELFF
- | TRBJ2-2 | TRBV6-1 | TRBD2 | TGTGCCAGCAGCGGACTAGCGGGGATCACCGGGGAGCTGTTTTTT | CASSGLAGITGELFF
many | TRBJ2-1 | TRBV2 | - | TGTGCCAGCGAGGGCCCTAGCAGCAGTAAGTTCTTC | CASEGPSSSKFF
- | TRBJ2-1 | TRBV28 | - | TGTGCCAGCAGTCCGGAGGGGGAGGGTTACAATGAGCAGTTCTTC | CASSPEGEGYNEQFF
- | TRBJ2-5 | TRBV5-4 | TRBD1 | TGTGCCAGCAGCTTAAGACAGGGTCAAGAGACCCAGTACTTC | CASSLRQGQETQYF
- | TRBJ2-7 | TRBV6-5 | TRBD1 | TGTGCCAGCAGCCTAAGTCCAGGGGGCTATTACGAGCAGTACTTC | CASSLSPGGYYEQYF
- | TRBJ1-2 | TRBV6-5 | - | TGTGCCAGCAGTTACCTGAGGGGTGGCTACACCTTC | CASSYLRGGYTF
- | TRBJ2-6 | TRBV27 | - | TGTGCCAGCACCCCCTTCTCTGGGGCCAACGTCCTGACTTTC | CASTPFSGANVLTF
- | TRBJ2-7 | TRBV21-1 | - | TGTGCCAGCAGCAAAGTCTTCAGGGAGAACGAGCAGTACTTC | CASSKVFRENEQYF
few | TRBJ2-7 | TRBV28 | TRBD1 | TGTGCCAGCAGATTAGGACAGGGCGAGCAGTACTTC | CASRLGQGEQYF
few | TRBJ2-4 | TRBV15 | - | TGTGCCACCAGCCCCCAGGGGCTAGCGGAAATTCAGTACTTC | CATSPQGLAEIQYF
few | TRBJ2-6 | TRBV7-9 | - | TGTGCCAGCAGCCCCCTAGGGGGAGCCTCTGGGGCCAACGTCCTGACTTTC | CASSPLGGASGANVLTF
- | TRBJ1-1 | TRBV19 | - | TGTGCCAGTATGAAGGCAGCGGTAATGAACACTGAAGCTTTCTTT | CASMKAAVMNTEAFF
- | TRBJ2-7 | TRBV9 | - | TGTGCCAGCAGCGTAGAACCTTCCTACGAGCAGTACTTC | CASSVEPSYEQYF
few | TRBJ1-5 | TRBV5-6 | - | TGTGCCAGCAGCCTGAACAGGGACCCCCAGCCCCAGCATTTT | CASSLNRDPQPQHF
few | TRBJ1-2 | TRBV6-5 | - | TGTGCCAGCAGTTACTCAGGAGACTATGGCTACACCTTC | CASSYSGDYGYTF
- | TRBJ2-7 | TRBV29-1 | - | TGCAGCCCCCGTCAGGCCTACGAGCAGTACTTC | CSPRQAYEQYF
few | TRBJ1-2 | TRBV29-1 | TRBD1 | TGCAGCGTCCTAGGACAGGGAGACTATGGCTACACCTTC | CSVLGQGDYGYTF
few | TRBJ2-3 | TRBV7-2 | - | TGTGCCAGCAGCTCATACCTTCGCACAGATACGCAGTATTTT | CASSSYLRTDTQYF
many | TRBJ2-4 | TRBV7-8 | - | TGTGCCAGCAGCCCTCCCCGGCGACAGGACCCCAAAAACATTCAGTACTTC | CASSPPRRQDPKNIQYF
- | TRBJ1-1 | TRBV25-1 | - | TGTGCCAGCAGCCAGGTGGGGAGAGCTTTCTTT | CASSQVGRAFF
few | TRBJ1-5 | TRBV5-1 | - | TGCGCCAGCAGCCGGGACAACCCACTCAATCAGCCCCAGCATTTT | CASSRDNPLNQPQHF
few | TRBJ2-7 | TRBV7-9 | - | TGTGCCAGCAGCCCCCGGGACGAGCAGTACTTC | CASSPRDEQYF
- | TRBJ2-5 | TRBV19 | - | TGTGCCAGTAGTACAGGGATGGGCCAAGAGACCCAGTACTTC | CASSTGMGQETQYF
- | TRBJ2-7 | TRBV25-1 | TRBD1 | TGTGCGACCGGACAGGGTCGCGAGCAGTACTTC | CATGQGREQYF
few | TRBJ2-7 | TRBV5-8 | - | TGTGCCAGCAGCATTTCAGGGTTCCCCGAGCAGTACTTC | CASSISGFPEQYF
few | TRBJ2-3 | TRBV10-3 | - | TGTGCCATCAGTGAATCGGTTGATGGTACGCAGTATTTT | CAISESVDGTQYF
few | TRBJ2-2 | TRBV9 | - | TGTGCCAGCACCCGTAGTGGTTCGGCCGCTTTCAGGTACACCGGGGAGCTGTTTTTT | CASTRSGSAAFRYTGELFF
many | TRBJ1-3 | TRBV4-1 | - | TGCGCCAGCAGCCAAGATGGGGGCCGCAGCTCTGGAAACACCATATATTTT | CASSQDGGRSSGNTIYF
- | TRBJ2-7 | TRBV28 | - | TGTGCCAGCAGTTTAAGGGGACGCCGGCTCTACGAGCAGTACTTC | CASSLRGRRLYEQYF
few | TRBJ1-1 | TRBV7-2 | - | TGTGCCAGCAGCCGGGCGGGCGGGTCCACTGAAGCTTTCTTT | CASSRAGGSTEAFF
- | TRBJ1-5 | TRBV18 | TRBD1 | TGTGCCAGCTCCCCGGGACAGCGCAATCAGCCCCAGCATTTT | CASSPGQRNQPQHF
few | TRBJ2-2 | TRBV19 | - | TGTGCCAGTAGTCTAGACGGACCCCGGGGCGGCACCGGGGAGCTGTTTTTT | CASSLDGPRGGTGELFF
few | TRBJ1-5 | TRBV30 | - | TGTGCCTGGAGTGGAACGGGGGCCCAGCCCCAGCATTTT | CAWSGTGAQPQHF
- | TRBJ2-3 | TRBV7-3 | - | TGTGCCAGCAGCTTAAGTCCAGATACGCAGTATTTT | CASSLSPDTQYF
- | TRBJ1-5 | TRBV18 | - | TGTGCCAGCTCGCTCTCCGGGTCAACCCACAATCAGCCCCAGCATTTT | CASSLSGSTHNQPQHF